The sequence of this TCR beta chain was determined in a study of cytomegalovirus exposure and HLA in healthy donors (dated by TCRdb to 2016 to 2017). Regarding the study in general: In an earlier analysis of 450 to 750 of the donors, about 260 Gb of sequence data and 90 million to 120 million unique TCR beta sequences from 150 million to 200 million T cells were reported. Approximately 300 gigabases of sequencing data and 70 million to 100 million unique TCR sequences made up an early release that covered about 640 HLA-typed donors. Among the roughly 370 genotyped donors, more than 70% belonged to the genetic ancestry cluster associated with self-reported Caucasian donors. The study aimed to test whether cataloging public T cell receptors could reveal signatures of past pathogen exposure. Using immunosequencing, the study profiled T cell repertoires from 500 to 800 subjects and related those repertoires to cytomegalovirus serostatus. In addition to the first cohort of around 670 subjects, a separate validation cohort of under 150 different subjects was used. High-throughput TCR immunosequencing, statistical association of individual TCRs with disease status, and machine learning were combined to predict cytomegalovirus infection status. A later analysis re-examined previously published TCR beta repertoires from several hundred donors and added high-resolution HLA genotyping to investigate patterns of TCR occurrence. In the later analysis, no new phenotypic data were used to find candidate immune exposures; instead, reliance was placed on TCR beta sequences and their occurrence across donors. An earlier analysis of 500 to 750 of the donors applied high-throughput TCR beta sequencing to assess whether each TCR beta V gene segment acted as functional or pseudogenic. Donor age, sex, ethnicity and CMV serostatus were collected together with the repertoire data. Genome-wide SNP genotypes for about 55% of the roughly 670 donors were used in a later genetic analysis, which treated that subset as a discovery cohort. All discovery cohort repertoires had been generated using a single sequencing platform. Both class I and class II loci were covered by HLA typing, at four-digit resolution. Typing coverage varied by locus: about 620-630 donors for A, B, C, DRB1 and DQB1; about 520 for DQA1; approximately 610 for DPA1; 400 to 480 for DPB1. Roughly 5 DR-DQ haplotypes were handled as single units for association and clustering because linkage in the cohort was strong. Among roughly 400 genotyped donors of the cohort, an average of roughly 230,000 unique TCR beta nucleotide sequences was sequenced per donor, of which about 18% were non-productive.

Note on this clone: The antigen it binds to is not known. No base qualities exist here, and no much larger clone lies one base off it.

General conclusions and limits of the study: In a later analysis, TCR association rates were found to vary across HLA loci, with the most associated TCRs seen for DRB1 alleles and the fewest for HLA-C alleles. In vitro tests confirmed that a few of the cytomegalovirus-associated TCR beta chains recognize cytomegalovirus antigens. Sequencing depth was assumed to be roughly uniform across donors in the presence/absence analyses, though that assumption may not hold. Because counts were too low, more than 15 rarely observed V segments, including chromosome 9 orphons, were excluded from the earlier analysis of about 500 of the donors. The authors suggested that the approach could potentially be generalized to other disease states and immunological phenotypes. In a later genetic analysis, a missense DCLRE1C variant was associated with V-gene and J-gene trimming of TCR beta chains, and the association was replicated in an independent cohort. A later genetic analysis reported fewer N-insertions in productive TCRs among donors in an Asian-associated ancestry cluster than the roughly 720-donor mean. A cluster of highly shared sequence variants was judged likely to represent a technical artifact of the sequencing pipeline. Strong co-occurrence of HLA alleles, especially DR and DQ, made assigning TCR associations to individual alleles difficult. Because some donors lacked HLA typing at each locus, the association tests relied only on the typed subset. The study listed 164 TCR beta chains as associated with cytomegalovirus. Most CMV-associated TCR beta chains appeared to be HLA-restricted in a later analysis, and the HLA associations seemed to be driven largely by CMV exposure. An earlier analysis of 450 to 750 of the donors showed that most TCR beta V segments appeared in productive rearrangements either about 87% or about 30% of the time, which broadly matched IMGT annotations. Across donors, most TCR sequences were observed very rarely, whereas some public TCRs were present in many individuals. In a later analysis, HLA-associated TCR beta chains showed more clonal expansion and lower generation probabilities than non-associated chains that were equally common. The only immune exposure information available for the cohort was CMV serostatus. A further reported finding was that TCR beta sequences accurately predicted the HLA-A and HLA-B alleles for most subjects in the first cohort. Specific HLA alleles were associated with roughly 16,000 TCR beta sequences at a false discovery rate of 0.05 in a later analysis. Only TCR beta chains were sequenced in this cohort, and the absence of alpha or paired-chain data limited detectable features. Some IMGT-functional V segments, including TRBV6-2 and TRBV6-3, could not be distinguished by the 87-base-pair reads and were therefore excluded. The classifier was reported to diagnose cytomegalovirus status with high specificity and sensitivity in both the original and validation cohorts. According to a later analysis, parvovirus B19, influenza, CMV and Epstein-Barr virus appeared linked to several top co-occurrence clusters. Linkage disequilibrium might explain the correlated functional status among segregating V segments, but an unknown experimental factor could not be excluded.

Its CDR3 holds 13 amino acids, cysteine through phenylalanine. Only the CDR3 DNA stays, 39 bases, in frame from base 1. The junction carries 12 bases between V and J, which are trimmed by 7 bases and 0 bases respectively. Based on the germline V gene, the CDR1 and CDR2 sequences are SQVTM and ANQGSEA. The cohort consisted of fewer than 700 healthy bone marrow donors. At the time of sampling, every cohort member was nominally healthy, though immune exposures that went unrecorded were likely present. The donor was CMV seronegative and belonged to the group of 350 to 400 seronegative cohort members. A peripheral blood sample was provided by each donor, and peripheral blood mononuclear cells were used for TCR beta sequencing. Genomic DNA extraction from the blood cell samples was performed with the Qiagen DNeasy Blood Extraction Kit. Library creation used the immunoSEQ multiplex PCR assay. For the multiplex PCR, a mixture combining 60 forward primers for TCR Vbeta segments and 13 reverse primers for TCR Jbeta segments was used. The CDR3 region of rearranged TCR beta genes was amplified from genomic DNA by a multiplex PCR assay. The amplified TCR beta libraries were sequenced on the Illumina HiSeq System as 87-base-pair reads. Concerning the study's data processing: A later analysis tallied around 87 million unique TCR beta chains across the 666 repertoires, and approximately 12 million of those chains were shared by two or more donors. A nearest-neighbor algorithm error-corrected the raw reads and collapsed the reads into unique sequences, merging closely related sequences to remove PCR and sequencing errors. V, D and J gene segments were assigned by aligning CDR3 sequences to IMGT reference sequences. Each retained sequence needed at least a six-nucleotide match to both a V gene segment and a J gene segment. Rearrangements were classified as productive when the CDR3 lacked stop codons and remained in frame with V and J, and all other rearrangements were classified as non-productive. Following IMGT convention, CDR3 was defined as the stretch from the second conserved V-encoded cysteine up to the conserved J-encoded phenylalanine. The earlier analysis of a few hundred of the donors excluded any sequence lacking an unambiguous match to a single V gene segment. In an earlier analysis of almost 600 of the donors, a V segment was called functional when productive rearrangements were above 56.7%, and segregating when the standard deviation between donors exceeded 5%. A statistical classification framework was built for diagnosing cytomegalovirus status from the catalog of TCR beta chain sequences. A later analysis assigned V and J genes by comparing TCR nucleotide sequences with IMGT/GENE-DB human TR gene sequences. In a later analysis, CDR3 sequences and most-parsimonious VDJ recombination scenarios were assigned using the TCRdist pipeline. In a later analysis, each TCR beta chain was defined by its CDR3 amino acid sequence together with its V-gene family, and reads without a unique V-gene family were excluded. In a later analysis, approximately 640 highly shared, low-generation-probability nucleotide sequences were removed to address suspected cross-contamination and a sequencing artifact. For each public chain, a later analysis derived a clonal expansion index from normalized ranks of inferred template counts within each repertoire. Generation probabilities in a later analysis came from a VDJ recombination model fitted to out-of-frame rearrangements, and those results were checked against IGoR. In a later analysis, hypergeometric tests were used to score TCR-TCR, TCR-HLA and TCR-CMV co-occurrence, with a repertoire-size bias correction applied to TCR pairs. A later analysis estimated false discovery rates by permuting HLA or CMV assignments 20 times. In a later analysis, co-occurring TCRs were grouped using DBSCAN, and TCRdist sequence similarity was added for clustering within HLA-allele-positive subsets. For co-occurrence clustering, repertoires with fewer than 30,000 or more than 120,000 public chains were excluded, along with a handful of repertoires with anomalous nucleotide sharing. Sourced from immuneACCESS, this table was stored by TCRdb with only in-frame sequences that have V and J called. A share of the clones is absent; for the studies checked, an unresolved V gene accounts for under half, and the remainder has no known explanation. Clonal size and the V and J genes are those of that table, whereas D and trimming came from the DNA. Counted in this sample were about 160,000 clones; about 86% of them appeared once. The ten most abundant clones make up under 2.5% of the sample.

The specimen sequenced was PBMCs. Here the chain combines TRBV29-1 and TRBJ1-1; TRBD1 might be the D gene, on 6 matching bases. The TCR originated in a woman younger than 35 in good health and CMV-seronegative. The CDR3 protein sequence reads: CSGRQDMNTEAFF. Here is the DNA: TGCAGCGGTCGACAGGATATGAACACTGAAGCTTTCTTT.